The 27 T cell receptor beta chains given below trace back to one sample, sequenced in a study of cytomegalovirus exposure and HLA in healthy donors. Researchers ran the PCR with 60 Vbeta and 13 Jbeta primers. This table comes from immunoSEQ multiplex PCR, and its TCRdb copy is limited to in-frame clones, with some not included. The sample yields approximately 190,000 clones, around four fifths seen once. The sequenced sample was PBMCs. The source is a man aged 40-55 years in good health and CMV-seropositive.

V gene TRBV19 combines with J gene TRBJ2-1; a weak D match, TRBD1 (6 bases). CDR1 and CDR2 (germline): LNHDA, SQIVND (reference sequence). The CDR3 runs to 15 residues. The V end was cut by 9 bases, the J end by 0 bases, with 15 bases between. The CDR3 loop is CASARDMSSYNEQFF. The DNA for the CDR3 is TGTGCCAGCGCCCGGGACATGAGCTCCTACAATGAGCAGTTCTTC.

The chain links TRBV7-3 to TRBJ2-5; no firm D call. The CDR3 is 12 residues long. With 1 base removed from V and 4 bases from J, the gap between germline ends came to 4 bases. CDR1 is SGHTA, CDR2 FQGTGA, per germline. CDR3 nucleotides: TGTGCCAGCAGCTTAATCGGAGAGACCCAGTACTTC. This gives the protein CASSLIGETQYF.

V usage is TRBV6-6 and J usage is TRBJ1-2, with D unclear. CDR1 MNHNY and CDR2 SVGAGI come from the germline V gene (reference sequence). The CDR3 has 14 residues. V shed 8 bases and J shed 8 bases, with 21 bases lying between them. The CDR3 sequence is CASGEPDRFGGYTF. The CDR3 DNA is TGTGCCAGCGGGGAGCCAGACCGCTTCGGGGGCTACACCTTC.

The V and J genes are TRBV29-1 and TRBJ2-7; 7 bases line up with TRBD2. CDR3 length equals 15 residues. Looked up from germline, CDR1 is SQVTM and CDR2 is ANQGSEA. J lost 6 bases, V lost 2 bases, and 13 bases had no gene match. DNA for the CDR3: TGCAGCGTTGAACGTCCAGGGAGGGTTCAGGGCGAGCAGTACTTC. This translates into CSVERPGRVQGEQYF.

This chain links TRBV5-3 with TRBJ1-1; 8 nucleotides agree with TRBD1. TRBV5-3 is known as an ORF, though its function is uncertain. This CDR3 region has 16 residues. V shed 0 bases, J shed 5 bases, and the junction held 9 bases outside the gene matches. The CDR3 DNA reads as TGTGCCAGAAGCTTGGCCGGGGGACAGGCATTTACTGAAGCTTTCTTT. Translation gives CARSLAGGQAFTEAFF.

The V call is TRBV5-6, the J call TRBJ2-7; D may be TRBD2 (5 bases). The CDR3 contains 13 residues. The V and J ends lost 3 bases and 0 bases respectively, with 7 bases between them. In germline, CDR1 is SGHDT, CDR2 YYEEEE. CDR3 nucleotides: TGTGCCAGCAGCTCGGAGGACTCCTACGAGCAGTACTTC. This sequence encodes CASSSEDSYEQYF.

The chain recombines TRBV10-1 with TRBJ2-7, with 10 positions matching TRBD1. Germline V gene sequence: CDR1 WNHNN, CDR2 SYGVQD (reference sequence). J gave up 0 bases and V 3 bases, and 5 bases lay outside the gene matches. The CDR3 is 16 residues long. CDR3 loop: CASSDRDRGNSYEQYF. The CDR3 nucleotides read TGCGCCAGCAGTGACCGGGACAGGGGTAACTCCTACGAGCAGTACTTC.

The gene calls are TRBV19 and TRBJ2-5; 9 bases match TRBD1. The CDR3 contains 16 residues. Germline V gives CDR1 LNHDA, CDR2 SQIVND (reference sequence). J gave up 4 bases and V 3 bases, and 9 bases lay outside the gene matches. For the CDR3, the DNA is TGTGCCAGTAGTATCCCCCAAACAGGGGGCAGAGAGACCCAGTACTTC. This sequence encodes CASSIPQTGGRETQYF. Using reference TRBV19 and TRBJ2-5 for the parts outside the CDR3, the full variable domain is DGGITQSPKYLFRKEGQNVTLSCEQNLNHDAMYWYRQDPGQGLRLIYYSQIVNDFQKGDIAEGYSVSREKKESFPLTVTSAQKNPTAFYLCASSIPQTGGRETQYFGPGTRLLVL.

The V gene is TRBV29-1, the J gene TRBJ2-1; 9 bases are a match to TRBD1. Germline V lookup: CDR1 SQVTM, CDR2 ANQGSEA. The CDR3 has 16 amino acids. V shed 6 bases and J 3 bases; nucleotides not matched to a gene: 12. The CDR3 bases are TGCAGCGTGAAGGGGGCGCCGGGACAGGGCTACAATGAGCAGTTCTTC. It translates to CSVKGAPGQGYNEQFF.

This clone was picked up a small number of times. The rearrangement uses TRBV10-2 and TRBJ2-1; D call uncertain. The germline gives CDR1 WSHSY, CDR2 SAAADI. This CDR3 has 13 amino acids. The V end lost 3 bases, the J end lost 2 bases, and 5 bases lay between the germline ends. The chain's CDR3 is CASSETAYNEQFF. The CDR3 DNA reads as TGCGCCAGCAGTGAAACGGCCTACAATGAGCAGTTCTTC.

The count of this clone is one. This chain links TRBV5-1 with TRBJ2-7, with 8 nucleotides matching TRBD2. Germline V lookup: CDR1 SGHRS, CDR2 YFSETQ. The CDR3 is 15 amino acids. Trimming at V came to 2 bases and at J to 0 bases, leaving 4 bases not matched to a gene. The CDR3 here is CASSFTGGPSYEQYF. The CDR3 DNA is TGCGCCAGCAGCTTTACGGGAGGGCCCTCCTACGAGCAGTACTTC.

This chain links TRBV11-2 with TRBJ1-1; D may be TRBD1 (6 bases). Germline V gene data show CDR1 as SGHAT and CDR2 as FQNNGV. This CDR3 spans 14 amino acids. Between the trimmed V and J ends, which lost 5 bases and 1 base, there was a span of 11 bases. The CDR3 protein is CASSARTANTEAFF. The CDR3 DNA sequence: TGTGCCAGCAGCGCAAGGACAGCGAACACTGAAGCTTTCTTT.

The J gene is TRBJ2-5, the V gene TRBV28; 12 bases are shared with TRBD2. This CDR3 has 17 amino acids. V shed 3 bases and J 4 bases; nucleotides not matched to a gene: 9. The germline gives CDR1 MDHEN, CDR2 SYDVKM. The CDR3 loop reads CASSLGATSGGGETQYF. The CDR3 coding sequence is TGTGCCAGCAGTTTGGGTGCGACTAGCGGGGGTGGAGAGACCCAGTACTTC.

The V and J genes are TRBV7-3 and TRBJ2-1, with no clear D. Germline V CDR1 and CDR2: SGHTA, FQGTGA. V lost 3 bases and J lost 4, with 7 bases in between. The length of the CDR3 is 13 residues. Here the CDR3 reads CASSFGQYNEQFF. The CDR3 DNA follows: TGTGCCAGCAGCTTTGGGCAGTACAATGAGCAGTTCTTC.

V usage is TRBV5-1 and J usage is TRBJ2-7, with D maybe TRBD2 (5 bases). Germline V gene sequence: CDR1 SGHRS, CDR2 YFSETQ. The germline V and J ends were trimmed by 4 bases and 4 bases, with 12 bases remaining between them. CDR3 length: 13 amino acids. CDR3 in amino acids: CASSAPGSYEQYF. The CDR3 DNA sequence: TGCGCCAGCAGCGCCCCGGGAAGTTACGAGCAGTACTTC.

The rearrangement uses TRBV5-5 and TRBJ1-5; D gene unclear. V was cut by 6 bases and J by 3 bases, with 16 bases left in between. This CDR3 is 15 amino acids long. Germline CDR1 SGHKS, CDR2 YYEKEE (reference sequence). In DNA form, the CDR3 reads TGTGCCAGCACCTATGATGGGAGAGACAATCAGCCCCAGCATTTT. It codes for CASTYDGRDNQPQHF. Full variable domain (outside the CDR3, taken from reference TRBV5-5 and TRBJ1-5): DAGVTQSPTHLIKTRGQQVTLRCSPISGHKSVSWYQQVLGQGPQFIFQYYEKEERGRGNFPDRFSARQFPNYSSELNVNALLLGDSALYLCASTYDGRDNQPQHFGDGTRLSIL.

The chain combines TRBV28 with TRBJ1-2; 8 bases map to TRBD1. The CDR3 has 14 residues. With 6 bases clipped from V and 8 bases from J, the junction kept 11 bases outside the gene matches. Per the germline V gene, CDR1 is MDHEN and CDR2 is SYDVKM. Here the CDR3 reads CASRPGQGSAGYTF. For the CDR3, the DNA is TGTGCCAGCAGACCCGGACAGGGTTCCGCCGGCTACACCTTC.

The gene calls are TRBV15 and TRBJ2-1, with 8 nucleotides matching TRBD1. The CDR3 loop spans 17 amino acids. The V segment lost 1 base and the J segment 7 bases; nucleotides outside the gene matches: 12. Germline values: CDR1 LNHNV, CDR2 YYDKDF (reference sequence). CDR3 coding DNA: TGTGCCACCAGCAGAGCTTGGCGGCAGGGGGCGAGGAATGAGCAGTTCTTC. It encodes CATSRAWRQGARNEQFF.

The chain links TRBV10-1 to TRBJ1-3; D is ambiguous. The V and J ends lost 5 bases and 8 bases respectively, with 10 bases between them. Germline loops: CDR1 WNHNN, CDR2 SYGVQD (reference sequence). The CDR3 runs to 12 residues. The CDR3 coding sequence is TGCGCCAGCAGTACTCACCCACACACCATATATTTT. Translated, it gives CASSTHPHTIYF.

The chain joins TRBV19 to TRBJ1-4, with D unclear. CDR1 is LNHDA and CDR2 is SQIVND in the germline V gene (reference sequence). The germline V and J ends were trimmed by 3 bases and 0 bases, with 8 bases remaining between them. The length of the CDR3 is 15 residues. CDR3 coding DNA: TGTGCCAGTAGTATGACGCAGGCAACTAATGAAAAACTGTTTTTT. Its protein product is CASSMTQATNEKLFF. Using reference TRBV19 and TRBJ1-4 for the parts outside the CDR3, the full variable domain is DGGITQSPKYLFRKEGQNVTLSCEQNLNHDAMYWYRQDPGQGLRLIYYSQIVNDFQKGDIAEGYSVSREKKESFPLTVTSAQKNPTAFYLCASSMTQATNEKLFFGSGTQLSVL.

This rearrangement joins TRBV6-1 to TRBJ1-2; D unresolved. There are 14 residues in the CDR3. V was shortened by 6 bases and J by 1 base, with 12 bases between the two germline ends. From germline, CDR1 is MNHNS and CDR2 SASEGT. The CDR3 DNA is TGTGCCAGCAGCCCAATAACAGATAACTATGGCTACACCTTC. It is translated as CASSPITDNYGYTF.

The CDR3 here is CASRSPGQGAGNQPQHF. CDR3 DNA sequence: TGTGCCAGCAGGTCTCCGGGACAGGGGGCTGGCAATCAGCCCCAGCATTTT. The chain carries TRBV28 and TRBJ1-5; 12 bases map to TRBD1. V shed 6 bases, J shed 2 bases, and the junction held 8 bases outside the gene matches. Germline CDR1 and CDR2: MDHEN and SYDVKM. The CDR3 has 17 amino acids.

V and J are TRBV19 and TRBJ1-3; D is ambiguous. This CDR3 is built from 15 residues. V dropped 6 bases and J dropped 0 bases, with 12 bases sitting between them. Germline CDR1 LNHDA, CDR2 SQIVND (reference sequence). As DNA, the CDR3 is TGTGCCAGTAGAACCTATCGGAGCTCTGGAAACACCATATATTTT. Its translation: CASRTYRSSGNTIYF.

The chain joins TRBV9 to TRBJ1-3; tentatively, D is TRBD1 (6 bases). Trimming removed 1 base from V and 2 bases from J, with 10 bases in between. The CDR3 contains 15 residues. Germline CDR1 is SGDLS and CDR2 is YYNGEE. CDR3 residues: CASSVRGIAGNTIYF. The DNA for the CDR3 is TGTGCCAGCAGCGTAAGGGGGATTGCTGGAAACACCATATATTTT.

This clone came up once. The V and J genes are TRBV10-3 and TRBJ2-1; TRBD1 matches at 8 bases. Germline-derived CDR1 and CDR2 are ENHRY and SYGVKD. The CDR3 has 15 residues. The V gene end was trimmed by 0 bases and the J gene end by 6 bases; junction bases not matched to a gene: 4. CDR3 in DNA: TGTGCCATCAGTGAGTCAGGACAGGGTTTCAATGAGCAGTTCTTC. Amino acids: CAISESGQGFNEQFF.

The rearrangement links TRBV5-1 to TRBJ1-4, with D possibly being TRBD1 (5 bases). The germline V gene has CDR1 SGHRS and CDR2 YFSETQ. This CDR3 comprises 15 residues. Deletions cut 0 bases from V and 0 bases from J, with 6 bases between. CDR3 in amino acids: CASSLGQTTNEKLFF. In DNA, the CDR3 is TGCGCCAGCAGCTTGGGACAGACAACTAATGAAAAACTGTTTTTT.

This clone appeared a few times. V is TRBV7-9 and J is TRBJ1-2; D may be TRBD1 (6 bases). CDR3 size: 15 residues. Trimming cost V 1 base and J 4 bases, with 13 bases left between them. Germline V gives CDR1 SEHNR, CDR2 FQNEAQ (reference sequence). CDR3 in amino acids: CASSLGTVSIYGYTF. The CDR3 bases are TGTGCCAGCAGCTTAGGGACAGTATCCATCTATGGCTACACCTTC.